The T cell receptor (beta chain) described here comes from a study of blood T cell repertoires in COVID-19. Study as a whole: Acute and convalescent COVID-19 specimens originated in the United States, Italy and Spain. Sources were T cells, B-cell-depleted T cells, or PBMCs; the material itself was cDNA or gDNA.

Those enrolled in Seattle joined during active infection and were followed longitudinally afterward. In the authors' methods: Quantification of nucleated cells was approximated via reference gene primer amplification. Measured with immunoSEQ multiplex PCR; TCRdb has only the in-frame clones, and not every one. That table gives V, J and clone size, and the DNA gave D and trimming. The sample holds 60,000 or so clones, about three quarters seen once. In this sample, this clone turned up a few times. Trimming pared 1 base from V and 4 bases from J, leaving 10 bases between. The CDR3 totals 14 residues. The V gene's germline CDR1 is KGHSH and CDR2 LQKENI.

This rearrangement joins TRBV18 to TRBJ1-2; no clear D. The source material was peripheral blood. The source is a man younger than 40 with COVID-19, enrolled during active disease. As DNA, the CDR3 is TGTGCCAGCTCACCACAGGGAGTGGGCTATGGCTACACCTTC. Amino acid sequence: CASSPQGVGYGYTF.